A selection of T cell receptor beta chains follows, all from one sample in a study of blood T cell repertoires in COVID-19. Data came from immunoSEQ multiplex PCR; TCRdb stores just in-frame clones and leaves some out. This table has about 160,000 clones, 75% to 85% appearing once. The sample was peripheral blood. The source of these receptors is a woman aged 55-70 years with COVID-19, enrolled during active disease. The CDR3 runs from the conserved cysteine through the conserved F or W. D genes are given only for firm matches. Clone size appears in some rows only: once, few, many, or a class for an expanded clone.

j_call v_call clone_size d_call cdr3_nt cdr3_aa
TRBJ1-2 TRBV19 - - TGTGCCGCAGCGGTGAGGGGAGGCGGCTACACCTTC CAAAVRGGGYTF
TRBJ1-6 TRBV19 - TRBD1 TGTGCCAGTAAAACCACAGGGGTGAATTCACCCCTCCACTTT CASKTTGVNSPLHF
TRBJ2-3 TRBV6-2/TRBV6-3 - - TGTGCCAGCAGCAGAAGGACGGGACTGAGGTCAGATACGCAGTATTTT CASSRRTGLRSDTQYF
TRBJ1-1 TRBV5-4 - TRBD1 TGTGCCAGCAGCTTTGACAGGGTGAACACTGAAGCTTTCTTT CASSFDRVNTEAFF
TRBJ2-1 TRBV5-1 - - TGCGCCAGCAGCTTCGTCAGGGGAGATGAGCAGTTCTTC CASSFVRGDEQFF
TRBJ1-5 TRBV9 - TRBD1 TGTGCCAGCAGCGACCGGGACAGGGTTCAGCCCCAGCATTTT CASSDRDRVQPQHF
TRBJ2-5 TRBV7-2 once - TGTGCCAGCAGCTTACGAGGGATTCGAGAGACCCAGTACTTC CASSLRGIRETQYF
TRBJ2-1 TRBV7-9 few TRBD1 TGTGCCAGCAGCCCAGCAGGGGGCAAGGGCTCCTACAATGAGCAGTTCTTC CASSPAGGKGSYNEQFF
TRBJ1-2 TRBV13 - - TGTGCCAGCAGCTTAGAGCGGGGGAGCTATGGCTACACCTTC CASSLERGSYGYTF
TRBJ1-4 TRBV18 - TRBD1 TGTGCCAGCTCACCGCTAGACAGGGGCGATAATGAAAAACTGTTTTTT CASSPLDRGDNEKLFF
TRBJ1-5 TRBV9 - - TGTGCCAGCAGCGTAGGCACAAGCAATCAGCCCCAGCATTTT CASSVGTSNQPQHF
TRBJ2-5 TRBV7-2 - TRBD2 TGTGCCAGCAGCGAGAGGGCTAGCGGGAACACCCAGTACTTC CASSERASGNTQYF
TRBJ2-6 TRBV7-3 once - TGTGCCAGCAGCCTCTACGCGGGTCATACAGGGTCTGGGGCCAACGTCCTGACTTTC CASSLYAGHTGSGANVLTF
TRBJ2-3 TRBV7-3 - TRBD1 TGTGCCAGCAGCCCATCAGGGGGCGCAGATACGCAGTATTTT CASSPSGGADTQYF
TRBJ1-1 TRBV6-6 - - TGTGCCAGCAGTTACTCGAGCGTGGCATCAACTGAAGCTTTCTTT CASSYSSVASTEAFF
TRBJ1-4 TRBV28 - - TGTGCCAGCACTCCCCGTAATGAAAAACTGTTTTTT CASTPRNEKLFF
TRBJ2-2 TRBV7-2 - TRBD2 TGTGCCAGCAGCCCTAGCGGGAAGATTACCGGGGAGCTGTTTTTT CASSPSGKITGELFF
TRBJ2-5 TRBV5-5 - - TGTGCCAGCGGATCTCTGGGCGGGACAGCAAAAGAGACCCAGTACTTC CASGSLGGTAKETQYF
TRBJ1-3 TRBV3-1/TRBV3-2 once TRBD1 TGTGCCAGCAGCCAGAGGACAGGAGCACCCTCTGGAAACACCATATATTTT CASSQRTGAPSGNTIYF
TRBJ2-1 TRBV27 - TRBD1 TGTGCCAGCAGACGACCCGTCGACAGGGGTTCCTACAATGAGCAGTTCTTC CASRRPVDRGSYNEQFF
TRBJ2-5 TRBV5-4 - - TGTGCCAGCAGCATGGGACCCCCCACGAGGGAGACCCAGTACTTC CASSMGPPTRETQYF
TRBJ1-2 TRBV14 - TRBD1 TGTGCCAGCAGCCAAGCAGGGGGCCCTGGCTACACCTTC CASSQAGGPGYTF
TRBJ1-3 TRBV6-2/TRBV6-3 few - TGTGCCAGCAGTTACTCGAGCGGAGGGGCACTCGGAAACACCATATATTTT CASSYSSGGALGNTIYF
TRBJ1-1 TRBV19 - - TGTGCCAGTACAGGGTTGAGGACTGAAGCTTTCTTT CASTGLRTEAFF
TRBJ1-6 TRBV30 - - TGTGCCTGCGGCAACCGGGACTCCTATAATTCACCCCTCCACTTT CACGNRDSYNSPLHF
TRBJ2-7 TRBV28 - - TGTGCCAGCAGTTCCCTAACTGACATCGAGCAGTACTTC CASSSLTDIEQYF
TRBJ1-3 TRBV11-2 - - TGTGCCAGCAGCTTAGATTACAGCTCTGGAAACACCATATATTTT CASSLDYSSGNTIYF
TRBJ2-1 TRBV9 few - TGTGCCAGCAGCCCATGGGCAGGCGGGAATGAGCAGTTCTTC CASSPWAGGNEQFF
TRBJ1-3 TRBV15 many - TGTGCCACCAGCAGAGCCAGGGCGGGGTCTGGAAACACCATATATTTT CATSRARAGSGNTIYF
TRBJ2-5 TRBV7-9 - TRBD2 TGTGCCAGCAGCTTAAACGGGAGGGGAGTAGAGGAGACCCAGTACTTC CASSLNGRGVEETQYF
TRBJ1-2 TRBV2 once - TGTGCCAGCAGTGAAGGGCGGGGCTATGGCTACACCTTC CASSEGRGYGYTF
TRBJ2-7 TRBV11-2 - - TGTGCCAGCAGCATCGGGGGTAGCAGAGCCTACGAGCAGTACTTC CASSIGGSRAYEQYF